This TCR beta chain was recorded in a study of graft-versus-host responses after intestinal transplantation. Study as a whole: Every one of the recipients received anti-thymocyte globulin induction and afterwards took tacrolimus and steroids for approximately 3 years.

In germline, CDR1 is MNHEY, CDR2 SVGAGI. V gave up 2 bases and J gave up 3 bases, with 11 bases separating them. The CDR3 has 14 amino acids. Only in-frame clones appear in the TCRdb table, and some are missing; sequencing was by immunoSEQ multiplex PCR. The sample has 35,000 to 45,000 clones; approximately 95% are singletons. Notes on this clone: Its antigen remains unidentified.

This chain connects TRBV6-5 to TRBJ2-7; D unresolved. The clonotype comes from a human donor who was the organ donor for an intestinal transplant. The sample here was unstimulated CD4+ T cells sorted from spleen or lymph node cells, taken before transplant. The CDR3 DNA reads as TGTGCCAGCAGTTACACCGGCGACGGCTACGAGCAGTACTTC. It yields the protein CASSYTGDGYEQYF.